Sequencing of this TCR beta chain was carried out in a study of cytomegalovirus exposure and HLA in healthy donors. The CDR3 extends over 15 amino acids. Germline V gives CDR1 MNHNS, CDR2 SASEGT. PCR amplification relied on 60 Vbeta primers (plus 13 Jbeta primers). In the original workflow: Later work found approximately 87 million unique TCR beta chains, with some 11 million shared. Sequencing was performed with immunoSEQ multiplex PCR; in TCRdb, only in-frame clones are kept and a portion is missing. The V and J calls and clone size are taken from that table; D and trimming were inferred from the DNA. Of 100,000 to 150,000 clones in the sample, approximately 72% were seen once. Study-level points and caveats: Serostatus for CMV was the only available immune exposure information.

Regarding this clone: Its matching antigen is unknown. Sequence at one end of the junction differs from germline and may be a read error.

The origin of this receptor is a man younger than 30 in good health and CMV-seronegative. The rearrangement joins TRBV6-1 to TRBJ1-2, with 7 positions matching TRBD1. Sequencing was carried out using PBMCs. In DNA form, the CDR3 reads TGTTCCAGCAGTGAAATCAGGCAAGGGGGCAATGGCTACACCTTC. This translates into CSSSEIRQGGNGYTF.